Presented here are 20 T cell receptor beta chains from one specimen sequenced in a study of shared T cell receptors in the human thymus (dated by TCRdb to the early 2020s). Libraries came from the immunoSEQ multiplex PCR assay. The source is immuneACCESS, and TCRdb retained only in-frame sequences with V and J called. Part of the clones is not carried over; for the studies checked, unresolved V genes explain less than half of this, and the remainder is unexplained. Here the sample has approximately 660,000 clones; around 87% occur a single time. Of the sample, around 0.01% is held by the ten largest clones. These records were also assigned to another study, of human thymus T cells.

The specimen sequenced was thymocytes. The source is a boy younger than two with a congenital heart defect. Donor details come from another sample of the same person, matched by shared clones.

This clone was detected only once. V usage is TRBV7-6 and J usage is TRBJ2-7; perhaps TRBD2 as D (6 bases). The CDR3 totals 16 residues. Trimming removed 3 bases from V and 2 bases from J, with 17 bases in between. Germline assignment: CDR1 SGHVS and CDR2 FNYEAQ. Written as DNA, the CDR3 is TGTGCCAGCAGCTTCGACGCTATAGCGGAGGCCTACGAGCAGTACTTC. It specifies CASSFDAIAEAYEQYF.

The chain couples TRBV5-1 to TRBJ2-3; TRBD2 matches at 8 bases. Germline CDR1 reads SGHRS; CDR2 reads YFSETQ. The CDR3 length is 15 residues. V lost 4 bases, J lost 0 bases, and 4 bases stayed unmatched. Here the CDR3 reads CASSTGLASTDTQYF. The CDR3 nucleotides read TGCGCCAGCAGCACCGGACTAGCTAGCACAGATACGCAGTATTTT.

The rearrangement links TRBV10-2 to TRBJ2-5, with 8 bases matching TRBD2. Germline V gene data show CDR1 as WSHSY and CDR2 as SAAADI. J lost 6 bases, V lost 3 bases, and 12 bases had no gene match. The CDR3 has 16 amino acids. CDR3 DNA sequence: TGCGCCAGCAGTGACATCCCGGGACTAGGGGTTCAGACCCAGTACTTC. Protein: CASSDIPGLGVQTQYF.

The chain couples TRBV12-5 to TRBJ2-5; TRBD2 matches at 8 bases. CDR3 length: 17 amino acids. V shed 2 bases, J shed 4 bases, and the junction held 12 bases outside the gene matches. CDR1 is LGHNT and CDR2 is FRNRAP in the germline V gene. The CDR3: CASGLIREAGGVETQYF. The CDR3 DNA is TGTGCTAGTGGTTTGATACGGGAGGCGGGGGGCGTAGAGACCCAGTACTTC.

V gene TRBV30 combines with J gene TRBJ2-3, with D maybe TRBD1 (6 bases). The CDR3 has 13 amino acids. Trimming left V 8 bases short and J 2 bases short, with 14 bases between. Germline assignment: CDR1 GTSNPN and CDR2 SVGIG (reference sequence). For the CDR3, the DNA is TGTGCCACGAGAGGGGGACACACAGATACGCAGTATTTT. Its protein is CATRGGHTDTQYF.

There are a few counts of this clone. The V and J genes are TRBV28 and TRBJ1-1; D might be TRBD1 (5 bases). Trimming pared 1 base from V and 1 base from J, leaving 13 bases between. The CDR3 totals 16 residues. CDR1 is MDHEN and CDR2 is SYDVKM in the germline V gene. For the CDR3, the DNA is TGTGCCAGCAGTTTATCGAAGGGAGGGGAGAACACTGAAGCTTTCTTT. Amino acid sequence: CASSLSKGGENTEAFF.

The chain is built from TRBV5-8 and TRBJ2-1; tentative D call: TRBD2 (6 bases). Trimming stripped 0 bases from V and 7 bases from J, with 11 bases between. The CDR3 spans 14 residues. Per germline, CDR1 SGHTS and CDR2 YDEGEE. For the CDR3, the DNA is TGTGCCAGCAGCTTGGCCCGGGGGAGGAATGAGCAGTTCTTC. Its protein product is CASSLARGRNEQFF.

The table lists this clone with a count of one. This sequence joins TRBV11-3 and TRBJ2-2; 8 positions agree with TRBD2. The CDR3 runs 18 residues. The germline V gene has CDR1 SGHNT and CDR2 YENEEA. V dropped 2 bases and J dropped 1; count of bases not matched to a gene: 9. This CDR3 is CASSLSGGRTLNTGELFF. The CDR3 coding sequence is TGTGCCAGCAGCTTATCTGGCGGGAGGACCCTGAACACCGGGGAGCTGTTTTTT.

J is TRBJ1-5 and V is TRBV27; perhaps TRBD1 as D (6 bases). Germline CDR1 MNHEY, CDR2 SMNVEV (reference sequence). The V and J ends lost 5 bases and 7 bases respectively, with 27 bases between them. The CDR3 contains 18 residues. CDR3 region: CASSPPSRDRRGKQPQHF. Written as DNA, the CDR3 is TGTGCCAGCAGTCCCCCCTCGCGAGACAGGAGAGGGAAACAGCCCCAGCATTTT.

The J gene is TRBJ2-5, the V gene TRBV5-1; D ambiguous. This CDR3 is 13 amino acids long. V was cut by 4 bases and J by 3 bases, with 10 bases left in between. CDR1 SGHRS and CDR2 YFSETQ come from the germline V gene. The DNA of the CDR3 is TGCGCCAGCAGCCCTTACAGAGAAGAGACCCAGTACTTC. Protein product: CASSPYREETQYF.

The rearrangement links TRBV11-3 to TRBJ2-7, with 13 bases matching TRBD2. V was clipped by 5 bases and J by 3 bases; unmatched bases: 13. This CDR3 comprises 18 residues. Germline CDR1 SGHNT, CDR2 YENEEA. CDR3 nucleotides: TGTGCCAGCAGCCCACGGACTAGCGGGAGACAAAATTTCTACGAGCAGTACTTC. Translating gives CASSPRTSGRQNFYEQYF.

This chain links TRBV29-1 with TRBJ2-7; no reliable D call. With 6 bases removed from V and 0 bases from J, the gap between germline ends came to 12 bases. The CDR3 consists of 13 residues. Germline CDR1 SQVTM, CDR2 ANQGSEA. The CDR3 sequence is CSVFVSASYEQYF. In DNA, the CDR3 is TGCAGCGTGTTCGTGAGCGCCTCCTACGAGCAGTACTTC.

The J gene is TRBJ2-7, the V gene TRBV18, with 9 bases aligning to TRBD1. Unmatched junction bases numbered 8, after V lost 3 bases and J lost 2 bases. From germline, CDR1 is KGHSH and CDR2 LQKENI. The CDR3 is made up of 16 amino acids. CDR3: CASSPGQGWIPYEQYF. The CDR3 DNA sequence: TGTGCCAGCTCACCGGGACAGGGCTGGATACCCTACGAGCAGTACTTC.

In nucleotides, the CDR3 is TGTGCCAGCCCGAAGACAGGGAGAGCTGAAGCTTTCTTT. This codes for CASPKTGRAEAFF. The rearrangement links TRBV27 to TRBJ1-1, with 7 bases fitting TRBD1. Germline CDR1 reads MNHEY; CDR2 reads SMNVEV (reference sequence). The CDR3 consists of 13 residues. V shed 8 bases, J shed 6 bases, and the junction held 9 bases outside the gene matches.

The genes are TRBV29-1 and TRBJ2-1, with 8 bases that match TRBD2. The V and J ends lost 5 bases and 2 bases, in that order; junction bases with no gene match: 2. CDR1 is SQVTM and CDR2 is ANQGSEA in the germline V gene. The CDR3 sequence is 13 residues long. CDR3 bases: TGCAGCGTTTCGCGGGGGGCCTACAATGAGCAGTTCTTC. It translates to CSVSRGAYNEQFF.

The chain couples TRBV6-5 to TRBJ2-4; D gene unclear. Germline lookup yields CDR1 MNHEY and CDR2 SVGAGI. V dropped 2 bases and J dropped 4 bases, with 12 bases sitting between them. This CDR3 is built from 15 residues. The CDR3 DNA follows: TGTGCCAGCAGTTACCGACTCGTTGGGAAAAACATTCAGTACTTC. It codes for CASSYRLVGKNIQYF.

This rearrangement joins TRBV4-3 to TRBJ2-3, with 10 bases lining up with TRBD2. Germline assignment: CDR1 LGHNA and CDR2 YSLEER. This CDR3 is 16 amino acids long. The ends lost 2 bases at V and 0 bases at J; junction bases unmatched: 2. The CDR3 here is CASSQLTSGSTDTQYF. The CDR3, as DNA: TGCGCCAGCAGCCAATTGACTAGCGGGAGCACAGATACGCAGTATTTT.

The chain links TRBV2 to TRBJ1-2; a weak D match, TRBD1 (6 bases). This CDR3 has 14 amino acids. CDR1 is SNHLY, CDR2 FYNNEI, per germline. V dropped 0 bases and J dropped 5 bases, with 10 bases sitting between them. CDR3 sequence (DNA): TGTGCCAGCAGTGAAGCGGGTCAGGGGTATGGCTACACCTTC. Translating gives CASSEAGQGYGYTF.

Points on this clone: Its ends do not fully match the called genes, so a read error is possible. The V and J genes are TRBV7-7 and TRBJ1-5; D is unclear. CDR3 length equals 14 residues. Per the germline V gene, CDR1 is SSHAT and CDR2 is FNYEAQ (reference sequence). CDR3 coding DNA: TGTGCTAGCAGCTTAGAAAGCGTCGGCCAGCCCCAGCATTTT. Amino acid sequence: CASSLESVGQPQHF. Using reference TRBV7-7 and TRBJ1-5 for the parts outside the CDR3, the full variable domain is GAGVSQSPRYKVTKRGQDVTLRCDPISSHATLYWYQQALGQGPEFLTYFNYEAQPDKSGLPSDRFSAERPEGSISTLTIQRTEQRDSAMYRCASSLESVGQPQHFGDGTRLSIL.

The J gene is TRBJ2-3, the V gene TRBV29-1, with TRBD2 matching 7 bases. J gave up 0 bases and V 4 bases, and 4 bases lay outside the gene matches. This CDR3 comprises 14 residues. Germline CDR1 is SQVTM and CDR2 is ANQGSEA. CDR3 DNA: TGCAGCGTTGGCCTAGCGGAGAGCACAGATACGCAGTATTTT. Encoded protein: CSVGLAESTDTQYF.